This TCR beta chain was found in a study of T cells in Graves' hyperthyroidism and ophthalmopathy. About the research overall: Upon initial diagnosis and before any treatment, peripheral blood was collected. General study points: Ophthalmopathy and stable hyperthyroidism were told apart by a 13 V-J model.

The CDR3 regions of TCR beta were amplified from RNA transcripts. Carried out on the TCR CDR3, a first-round RT-PCR used the HTBI primer set. TCRdb processed the multiplex PCR reads anew with MiXCR; each CDR3 protein has one entry. The sample consists of 330,000 or so distinct CDR3 sequences, less than 20% of them appearing once. This clonotype has only a few counts. Its specificity is unknown. Material: blood. The clonotype was recovered from a middle-aged woman with Graves' ophthalmopathy.

As DNA, the CDR3 is TGCGCCAGCAGCCAAGATTTACTTAACACCGGGGAGCTGTTTTTT. As protein: CASSQDLLNTGELFF. The chain carries TRBV4-3 and TRBJ2-2; D ambiguous. Trimming left V 0 bases short and J 2 bases short, with 7 bases between. The CDR3 runs to 15 residues. Germline V gives CDR1 LGHNA, CDR2 YSLEER.